This T cell receptor beta chain was found in a study of shared clonotypes between healthy human individuals. As for the study in general: The donors, two women and three men, were aged 18 to 49. Each donor's CD8 memory used one plate, CD8 naive two, each CD4 subset three. Study observations and caveats: Relative to clonotypes present in all four donors, those not shared had lower generation probabilities. Represented diversity (both genetic and exposure-history) was limited by the small number of donors.

V gave up 3 bases and J gave up 3 bases, with 8 bases separating them. This CDR3 comprises 13 residues. Germline V gene sequence: CDR1 SGHTA, CDR2 FQGTGA. Of note for this clone: What it recognizes is unknown.

Using immunoSEQ multiplex PCR, the repertoire was profiled, and TCRdb retains in-frame clones only, with some absent. The sample lists under 650,000 clones, 95% to 97% occurring once. This sequence originates from a woman aged 30 to 39 in good health. The V call is TRBV7-3, the J call TRBJ1-1, with D hard to call. Sequenced: naive CD4+ T cells sorted from blood. As for subset: CD45RA+ positively selected. DNA of the CDR3: TGTGCCAGCAGCTTCAAGGGTGACACTGAAGCTTTCTTT. This translates into CASSFKGDTEAFF.